These T cell receptor beta chains were read from a single sample in a study of blood T cell repertoires in COVID-19. This table comes from immunoSEQ multiplex PCR, and its TCRdb copy is limited to in-frame clones, with some not included. The table includes some 240,000 clones, around 81% detected once. What was sequenced was peripheral blood. These receptor sequences come from a woman aged 80 or over with COVID-19, enrolled during active disease. CDR3s include the opening cysteine and the closing phenylalanine or tryptophan. A D gene is named only where the DNA matches it firmly. The size of a clone is reported for some rows only, either as once, few or many, or as a class for expanded clones.

V gene	D gene	J gene	clone size	CDR3 protein	CDR3 DNA
TRBV2	NA	TRBJ1-4	NA	CASSGLGGKAEKLFF	TGTGCCAGCAGTGGGCTCGGGGGGAAGGCTGAAAAACTGTTTTTT
TRBV18	NA	TRBJ2-3	NA	CASSPATGNGDTQYF	TGTGCCAGCTCACCAGCGACAGGAAACGGCGATACGCAGTATTTT
TRBV6-2/TRBV6-3	TRBD1	TRBJ1-5	NA	CASSPTRTGGRNQPQHF	TGTGCCAGCAGCCCTACCCGGACAGGGGGCCGAAATCAGCCCCAGCATTTT
TRBV15	TRBD2	TRBJ2-1	NA	CATSSLAGNAYNEQFF	TGTGCCACCAGTTCCCTAGCGGGAAACGCCTACAATGAGCAGTTCTTC
TRBV7-2	NA	TRBJ2-1	NA	CASSSRDYNEQFF	TGTGCCAGCAGCTCCCGGGACTACAATGAGCAGTTCTTC
TRBV19	NA	TRBJ1-1	once	CASGGTVNTEAFF	TGTGCCAGTGGCGGGACGGTGAACACTGAAGCTTTCTTT
TRBV7-2	TRBD2	TRBJ2-5	NA	CASSLVLAGARETQYF	TGTGCCAGCAGCTTAGTACTAGCGGGAGCGCGGGAGACCCAGTACTTC
TRBV5-8	NA	TRBJ1-1	NA	CASSTLTGRQAFF	TGTGCCAGCAGCACCCTGACAGGTCGCCAAGCTTTCTTT
TRBV29-1	TRBD2	TRBJ2-7	once	CSVRTSGSHEQYF	TGCAGCGTCAGGACTAGCGGGAGCCACGAGCAGTACTTC
TRBV7-2	NA	TRBJ2-7	few	CASSRSSYEQYF	TGTGCCAGCAGCCGGAGCTCCTACGAGCAGTACTTC
TRBV29-1	NA	TRBJ2-5	NA	CSVARSSMETQYF	TGCAGCGTTGCGCGATCGTCAATGGAGACCCAGTACTTC
TRBV5-1	TRBD1	TRBJ1-3	many	CASAKEGALSGNTIYF	TGCGCCAGTGCGAAGGAGGGGGCCCTTTCTGGAAACACCATATATTTT
TRBV5-4	NA	TRBJ1-1	NA	CASSPPDPGMPEAFF	TGTGCCAGCAGCCCTCCCGATCCAGGGATGCCAGAAGCTTTCTTT
TRBV5-4	TRBD2	TRBJ2-3	NA	CASSLPTSGGALPTDTQYF	TGTGCCAGCAGCTTACCAACTAGCGGGGGGGCTCTCCCCACAGATACGCAGTATTTT